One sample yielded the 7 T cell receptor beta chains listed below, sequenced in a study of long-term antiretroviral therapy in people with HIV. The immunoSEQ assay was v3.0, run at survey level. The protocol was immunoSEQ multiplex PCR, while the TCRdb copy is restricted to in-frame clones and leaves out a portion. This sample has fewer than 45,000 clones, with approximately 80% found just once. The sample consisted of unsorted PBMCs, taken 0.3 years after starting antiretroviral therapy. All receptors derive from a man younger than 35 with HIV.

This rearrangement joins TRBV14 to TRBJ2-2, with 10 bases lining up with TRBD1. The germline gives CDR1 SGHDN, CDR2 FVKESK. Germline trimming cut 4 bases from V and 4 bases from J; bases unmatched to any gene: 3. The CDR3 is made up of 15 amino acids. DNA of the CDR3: TGTGCCAGCAGCCCTGGACAGGGGGGCACCGGGGAGCTGTTTTTT. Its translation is CASSPGQGGTGELFF.

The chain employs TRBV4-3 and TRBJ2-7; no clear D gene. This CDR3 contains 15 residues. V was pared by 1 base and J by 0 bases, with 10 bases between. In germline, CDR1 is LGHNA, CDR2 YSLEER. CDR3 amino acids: CASSQAFQVSYEQYF. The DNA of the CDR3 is TGCGCCAGCAGCCAAGCCTTTCAGGTCTCCTACGAGCAGTACTTC.

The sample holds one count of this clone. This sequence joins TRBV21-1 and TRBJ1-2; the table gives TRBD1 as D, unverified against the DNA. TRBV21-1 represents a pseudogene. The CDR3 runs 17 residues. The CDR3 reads CASSKVRRRGQFYGYTF. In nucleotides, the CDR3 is TGTGCCAGCAGCAAAGTGAGAAGGAGGGGGCAGTTCTATGGCTACACCTTC.

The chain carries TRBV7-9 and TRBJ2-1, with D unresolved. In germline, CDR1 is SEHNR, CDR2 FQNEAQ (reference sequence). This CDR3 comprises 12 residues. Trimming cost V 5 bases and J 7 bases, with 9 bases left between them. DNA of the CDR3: TGTGCCAGCAGCCATAAGGATAATGAGCAGTTCTTC. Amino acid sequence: CASSHKDNEQFF.

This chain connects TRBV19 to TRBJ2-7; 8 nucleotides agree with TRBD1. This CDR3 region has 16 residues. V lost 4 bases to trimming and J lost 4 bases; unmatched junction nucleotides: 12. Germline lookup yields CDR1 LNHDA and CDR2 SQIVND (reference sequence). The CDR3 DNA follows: TGTGCCAGTAGTACCTCCATCGGACAGGGAATATACGAGCAGTACTTC. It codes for CASSTSIGQGIYEQYF.

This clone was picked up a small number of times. For the CDR3, the DNA is TGTGCCAGCAGTCGGATACTAGCGGGAGCCCACGAGCAGTACTTC. This codes for CASSRILAGAHEQYF. The genes are TRBV6-1 and TRBJ2-7; 11 nucleotides align to TRBD2. J was trimmed by 5 bases and V by 5 bases; bases with no gene match: 8. Germline lookup yields CDR1 MNHNS and CDR2 SASEGT. The CDR3 totals 15 residues.

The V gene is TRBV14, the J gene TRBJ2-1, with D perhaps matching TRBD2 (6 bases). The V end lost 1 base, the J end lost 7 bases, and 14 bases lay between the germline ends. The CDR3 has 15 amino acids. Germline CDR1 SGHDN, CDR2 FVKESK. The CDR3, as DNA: TGTGCCAGCAGCCAAGGATCGACCCGGGAGAATGAGCAGTTCTTC. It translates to CASSQGSTRENEQFF.